This T cell receptor (beta chain) is drawn from a study of graft-versus-host responses after intestinal transplantation. Looking at the study overall: All of the recipients had induction that used anti-thymocyte globulin, then tacrolimus and steroids for about 3 years. Study outcomes and limitations: Graft-versus-host to host-versus-graft clonal ratios in allografts were high in patients with graft-donor T cell macrochimerism.

The repertoire was sequenced with immunoSEQ multiplex PCR; TCRdb's copy has only in-frame clones and lacks some. The sample includes 120,000 or so clones, 80% to 95% seen only once; the top ten take 0.4% to 0.55%. Note on this clone: The target antigen is unknown.

Per the germline V gene, CDR1 is SGHNT and CDR2 is YYREEE (reference sequence). The ends were cut back, 4 bases at V and 5 bases at J, with 18 bases in the middle. This CDR3 is 15 amino acids long. Here the sequenced sample was unstimulated CD8+ T cells sorted from spleen or lymph node cells, taken before intestinal transplant. The chain links TRBV5-4 to TRBJ2-5, with D perhaps given as TRBD1 or TRBD2 (6 bases each). This TCR came from a human donor who received an intestinal transplant. The CDR3 DNA is TGTGCCAGCAGCCTCGCGGGACACCCTATGGAGACCCAGTACTTC. The encoded protein is CASSLAGHPMETQYF.